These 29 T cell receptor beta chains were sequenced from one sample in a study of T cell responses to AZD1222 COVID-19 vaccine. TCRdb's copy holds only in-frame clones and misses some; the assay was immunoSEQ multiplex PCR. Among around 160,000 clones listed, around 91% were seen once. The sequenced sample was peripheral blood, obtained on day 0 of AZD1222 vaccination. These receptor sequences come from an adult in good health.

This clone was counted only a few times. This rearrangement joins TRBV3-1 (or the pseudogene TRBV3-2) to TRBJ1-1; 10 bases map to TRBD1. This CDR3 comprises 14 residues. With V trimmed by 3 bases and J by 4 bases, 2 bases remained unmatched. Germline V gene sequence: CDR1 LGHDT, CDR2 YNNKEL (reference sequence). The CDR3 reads CASSQGTGATEAFF. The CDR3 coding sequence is TGTGCCAGCAGCCAGGGGACAGGGGCCACTGAAGCTTTCTTT.

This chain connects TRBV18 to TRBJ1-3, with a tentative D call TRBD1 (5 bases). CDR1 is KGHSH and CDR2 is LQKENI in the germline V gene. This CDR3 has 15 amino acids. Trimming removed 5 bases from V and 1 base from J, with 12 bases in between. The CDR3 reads CASSTRQSSGNTIYF. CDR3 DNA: TGTGCCAGCTCAACCCGACAGTCTTCTGGAAACACCATATATTTT.

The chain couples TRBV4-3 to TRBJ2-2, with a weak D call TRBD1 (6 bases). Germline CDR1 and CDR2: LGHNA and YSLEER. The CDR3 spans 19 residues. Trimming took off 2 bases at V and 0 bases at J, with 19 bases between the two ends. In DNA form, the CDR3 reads TGCGCCAGCAGCCAACATACTCCCGGACAGCCCGCGAACACCGGGGAGCTGTTTTTT. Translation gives CASSQHTPGQPANTGELFF.

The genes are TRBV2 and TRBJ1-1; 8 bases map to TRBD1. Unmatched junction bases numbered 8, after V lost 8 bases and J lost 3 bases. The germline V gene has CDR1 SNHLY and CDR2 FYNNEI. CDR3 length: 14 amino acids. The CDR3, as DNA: TGTGCCAGCGGACAGGGAGTGGGGCACACTGAAGCTTTCTTT. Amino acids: CASGQGVGHTEAFF.

The CDR3 sequence is CASSSYRGYSNQPQHF. CDR3 nucleotide sequence: TGTGCCAGCAGTTCCTACAGGGGATATAGCAATCAGCCCCAGCATTTT. The gene calls are TRBV28 and TRBJ1-5; 7 nucleotides match TRBD1. Germline assignment: CDR1 MDHEN and CDR2 SYDVKM. V shed 4 bases, J shed 0 bases, and the junction held 6 bases outside the gene matches. The CDR3 runs 16 residues.

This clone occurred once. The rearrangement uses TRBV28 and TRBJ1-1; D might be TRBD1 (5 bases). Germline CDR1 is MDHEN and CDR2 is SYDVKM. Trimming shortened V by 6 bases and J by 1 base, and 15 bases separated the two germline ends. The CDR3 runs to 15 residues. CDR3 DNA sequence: TGTGCCAGCAGACGAACCGGGACTACGAACACTGAAGCTTTCTTT. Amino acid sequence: CASRRTGTTNTEAFF.

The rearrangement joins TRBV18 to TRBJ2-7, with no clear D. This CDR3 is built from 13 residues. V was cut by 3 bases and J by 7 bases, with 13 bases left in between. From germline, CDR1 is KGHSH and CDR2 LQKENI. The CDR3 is CASSPSSGHEQYF. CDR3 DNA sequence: TGTGCCAGCTCACCGTCCAGTGGCCATGAGCAGTACTTC.

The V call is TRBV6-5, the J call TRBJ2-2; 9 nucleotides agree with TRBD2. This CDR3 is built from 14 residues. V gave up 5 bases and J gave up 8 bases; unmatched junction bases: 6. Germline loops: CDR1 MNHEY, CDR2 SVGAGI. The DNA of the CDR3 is TGTGCCAGCAGTAGCGGGGGGCTAGGTGGGGAGCTGTTTTTT. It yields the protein CASSSGGLGGELFF.

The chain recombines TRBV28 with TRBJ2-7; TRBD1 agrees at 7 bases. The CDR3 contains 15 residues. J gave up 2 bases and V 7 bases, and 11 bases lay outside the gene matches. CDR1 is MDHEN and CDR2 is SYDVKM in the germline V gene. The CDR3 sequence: CASTLGQVMAYEQYF. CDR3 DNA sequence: TGTGCCAGCACCTTAGGACAGGTAATGGCCTACGAGCAGTACTTC.

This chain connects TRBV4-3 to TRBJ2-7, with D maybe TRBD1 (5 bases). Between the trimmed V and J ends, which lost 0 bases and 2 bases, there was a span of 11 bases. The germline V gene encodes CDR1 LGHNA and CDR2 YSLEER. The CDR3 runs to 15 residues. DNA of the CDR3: TGCGCCAGCAGCCAAGAATGGCAGGGTACCTACGAGCAGTACTTC. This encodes CASSQEWQGTYEQYF.

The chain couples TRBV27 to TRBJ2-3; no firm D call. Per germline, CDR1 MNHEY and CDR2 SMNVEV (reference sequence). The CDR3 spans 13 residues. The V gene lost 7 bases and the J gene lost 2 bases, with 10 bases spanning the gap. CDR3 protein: CASMELNTDTQYF. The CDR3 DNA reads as TGTGCCAGCATGGAGCTGAACACAGATACGCAGTATTTT.

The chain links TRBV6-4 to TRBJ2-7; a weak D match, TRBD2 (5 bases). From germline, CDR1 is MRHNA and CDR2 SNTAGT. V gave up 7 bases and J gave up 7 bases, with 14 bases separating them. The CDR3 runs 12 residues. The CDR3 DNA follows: TGTGCCAGCACCCACGGGGATAGGGAGCAGTACTTC. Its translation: CASTHGDREQYF.

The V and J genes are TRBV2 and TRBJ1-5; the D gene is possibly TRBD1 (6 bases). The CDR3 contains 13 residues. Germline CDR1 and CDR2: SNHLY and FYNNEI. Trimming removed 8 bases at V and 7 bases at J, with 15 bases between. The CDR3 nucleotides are TGTGCCAGCGGGGCAGGGGCTTTGCAGCCCCAGCATTTT. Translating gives CASGAGALQPQHF.

CDR3 in amino acids: CASSSRGRARDTEAFF. CDR3 bases: TGTGCCAGTAGTTCTCGCGGCCGGGCTCGGGACACTGAAGCTTTCTTT. The V and J genes are TRBV19 and TRBJ1-1; unclear D gene. V was cut by 5 bases and J by 3 bases, with 19 bases left in between. Germline values: CDR1 LNHDA, CDR2 SQIVND (reference sequence). This CDR3 contains 16 residues.

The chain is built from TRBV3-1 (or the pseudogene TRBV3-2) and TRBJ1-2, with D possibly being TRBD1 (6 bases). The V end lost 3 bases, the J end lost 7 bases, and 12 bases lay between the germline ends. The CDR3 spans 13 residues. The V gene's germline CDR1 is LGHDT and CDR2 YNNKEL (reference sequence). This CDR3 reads CASSHRGRSGYTF. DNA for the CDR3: TGTGCCAGCAGCCACAGGGGTCGAAGTGGCTACACCTTC.

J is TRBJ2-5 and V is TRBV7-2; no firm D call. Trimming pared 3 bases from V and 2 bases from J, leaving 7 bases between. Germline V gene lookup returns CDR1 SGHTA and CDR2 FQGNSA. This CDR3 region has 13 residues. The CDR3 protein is CASSFGRQETQYF. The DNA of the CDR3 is TGTGCCAGCAGCTTTGGACGACAAGAGACCCAGTACTTC.

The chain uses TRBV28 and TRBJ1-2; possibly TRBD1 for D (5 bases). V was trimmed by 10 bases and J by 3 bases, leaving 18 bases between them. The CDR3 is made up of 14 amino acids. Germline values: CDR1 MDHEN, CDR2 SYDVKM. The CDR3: CATTENGGDYGYTF. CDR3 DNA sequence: TGTGCCACCACTGAAAATGGGGGGGACTATGGCTACACCTTC.

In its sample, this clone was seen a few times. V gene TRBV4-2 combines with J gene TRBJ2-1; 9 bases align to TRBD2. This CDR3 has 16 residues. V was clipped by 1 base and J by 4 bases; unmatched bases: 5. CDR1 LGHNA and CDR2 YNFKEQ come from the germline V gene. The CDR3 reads CASSQAAGGPYNEQFF. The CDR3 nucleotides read TGTGCCAGCAGCCAAGCGGCGGGGGGGCCTTACAATGAGCAGTTCTTC.

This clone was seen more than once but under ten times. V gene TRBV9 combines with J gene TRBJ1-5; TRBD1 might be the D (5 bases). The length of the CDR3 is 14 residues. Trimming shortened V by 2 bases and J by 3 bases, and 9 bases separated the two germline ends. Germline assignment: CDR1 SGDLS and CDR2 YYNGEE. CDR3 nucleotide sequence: TGTGCCAGCAGCGTGGCAGGGACCAATCAGCCCCAGCATTTT. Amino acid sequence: CASSVAGTNQPQHF.

The CDR3 sequence is CSVESQGGLGYTF. The CDR3 DNA is TGCAGCGTTGAAAGCCAGGGTGGACTCGGCTACACCTTC. The J gene is TRBJ1-2, the V gene TRBV29-1; maybe TRBD1 (5 bases). Between the trimmed V and J ends, which lost 2 bases and 8 bases, there was a span of 15 bases. Germline CDR1 is SQVTM and CDR2 is ANQGSEA. The CDR3 consists of 13 residues.

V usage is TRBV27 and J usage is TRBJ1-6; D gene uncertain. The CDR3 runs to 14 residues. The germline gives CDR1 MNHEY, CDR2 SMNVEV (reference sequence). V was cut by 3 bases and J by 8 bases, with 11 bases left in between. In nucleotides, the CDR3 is TGTGCCAGCAGTTTTAACGGAGTCTATTCACCCCTCCACTTT. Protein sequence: CASSFNGVYSPLHF.

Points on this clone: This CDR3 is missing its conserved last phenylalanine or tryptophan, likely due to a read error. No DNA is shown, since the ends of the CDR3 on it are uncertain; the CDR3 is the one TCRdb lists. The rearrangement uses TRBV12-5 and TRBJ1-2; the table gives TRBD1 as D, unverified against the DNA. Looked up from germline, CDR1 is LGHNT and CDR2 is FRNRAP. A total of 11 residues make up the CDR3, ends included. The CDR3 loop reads CASGHLGARPS.

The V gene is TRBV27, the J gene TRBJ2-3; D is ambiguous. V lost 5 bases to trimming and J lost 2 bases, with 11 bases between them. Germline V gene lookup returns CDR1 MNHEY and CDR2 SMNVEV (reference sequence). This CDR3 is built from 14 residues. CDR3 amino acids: CASSRLVPTDTQYF. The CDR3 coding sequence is TGTGCCAGCAGTCGGCTAGTGCCCACAGATACGCAGTATTTT.

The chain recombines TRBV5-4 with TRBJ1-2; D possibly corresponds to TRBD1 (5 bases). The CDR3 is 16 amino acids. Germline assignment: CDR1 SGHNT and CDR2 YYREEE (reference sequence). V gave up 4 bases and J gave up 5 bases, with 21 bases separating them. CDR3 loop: CASSRTPRDGSYGYTF. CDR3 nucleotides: TGTGCCAGCAGCCGGACACCCAGGGATGGGTCTTATGGCTACACCTTC.

The CDR3 DNA sequence: TGTGCCAGCAGCTCGGGGACAGGGGGTGTTGAGACCCAGTACTTC. This codes for CASSSGTGGVETQYF. The chain uses TRBV7-7 and TRBJ2-5, with 11 bases aligning to TRBD1. This CDR3 region has 15 residues. Germline CDR1 is SSHAT and CDR2 is FNYEAQ (reference sequence). V gave up 4 bases and J gave up 5 bases; unmatched junction bases: 6.

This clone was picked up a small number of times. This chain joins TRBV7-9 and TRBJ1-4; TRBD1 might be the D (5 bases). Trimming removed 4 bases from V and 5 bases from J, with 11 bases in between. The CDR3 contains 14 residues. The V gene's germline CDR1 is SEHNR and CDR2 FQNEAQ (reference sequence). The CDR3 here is CASSSSTVNEKLFF. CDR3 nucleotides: TGTGCCAGCAGCTCGTCGACAGTGAATGAAAAACTGTTTTTT.

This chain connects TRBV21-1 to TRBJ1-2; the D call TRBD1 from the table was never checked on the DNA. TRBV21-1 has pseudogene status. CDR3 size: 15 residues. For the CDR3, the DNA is TGTGCCAGCCCTGGGGCAGGGAAGCAGGGGTATGGCTACACCTTC. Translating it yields CASPGAGKQGYGYTF.

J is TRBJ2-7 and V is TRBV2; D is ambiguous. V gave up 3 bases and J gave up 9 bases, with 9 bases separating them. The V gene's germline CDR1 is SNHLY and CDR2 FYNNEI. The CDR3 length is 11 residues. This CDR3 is CASSDSLAQYF. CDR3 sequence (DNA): TGTGCCAGCAGTGATTCCTTGGCGCAGTACTTC.

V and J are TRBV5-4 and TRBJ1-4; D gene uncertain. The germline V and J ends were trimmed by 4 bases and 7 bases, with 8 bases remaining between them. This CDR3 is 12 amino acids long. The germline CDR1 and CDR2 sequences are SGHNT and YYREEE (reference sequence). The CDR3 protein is CASSPGGEKLFF. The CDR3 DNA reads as TGTGCCAGCAGCCCGGGAGGTGAAAAACTGTTTTTT.